This T cell receptor beta chain was retrieved from a study of cytomegalovirus exposure and HLA in healthy donors. This clone was seen a few times. What it binds is not known. The donors (healthy individuals) were bone marrow donors. Amplification used 60 Vbeta primers and 13 Jbeta primers. Clones were read by immunoSEQ multiplex PCR, and TCRdb kept only the in-frame ones, dropping some. The sample contains roughly 150,000 clones, around 68% of which appear only once. V lost 0 bases and J lost 5, with 16 bases in between. Germline CDR1 is SGHAT and CDR2 is FQNNGV. The CDR3 is 16 residues long. Study-wide results and caveats: TCR beta chains associated with HLA were, in a later analysis, more clonally expanded than equally common others. Per published reports, the classifier diagnosed cytomegalovirus status with high specificity and sensitivity.

This TCR came from a young man in good health and CMV-seropositive. The chain joins TRBV11-2 to TRBJ1-1; D unresolved. Sequenced input: PBMCs. The CDR3 reads CASSLEGLAAATEAFF. DNA of the CDR3: TGTGCCAGCAGCTTAGAAGGCCTCGCTGCGGCGACTGAAGCTTTCTTT.